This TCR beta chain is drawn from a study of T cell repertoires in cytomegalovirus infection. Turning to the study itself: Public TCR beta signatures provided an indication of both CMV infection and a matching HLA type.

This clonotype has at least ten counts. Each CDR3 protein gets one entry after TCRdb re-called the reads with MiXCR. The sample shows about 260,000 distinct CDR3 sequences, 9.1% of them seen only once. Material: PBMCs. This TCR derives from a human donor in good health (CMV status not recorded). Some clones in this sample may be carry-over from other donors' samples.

In DNA form, the CDR3 reads TGTGCCAGCAGCTTAGGGCTGGGGGCAATAAATGGCTACACCTTC. Protein product: CASSLGLGAINGYTF. This sequence joins TRBV7-2 and TRBJ1-2; weak D call: TRBD1 (6 bases). The CDR3 loop spans 15 amino acids. Germline loops: CDR1 SGHTA, CDR2 FQGNSA. V was cut by 1 base and J by 6 bases, with 15 bases left in between.